Shown below are 28 T cell receptor beta chains from a single sample sequenced in a study of blood T cell repertoires in COVID-19. Sequencing used immunoSEQ multiplex PCR; TCRdb keeps in-frame clones, though not all of them. Of about 300,000 clones detected, 89% appear once; the ten largest clones hold about 6.8%. The sequenced material came from peripheral blood. These receptors originate from a man between 18 and 35 years old who had recovered from COVID-19.

Only a few counts were recorded for this clone. The chain joins TRBV14 to TRBJ2-7; weak D call: TRBD2 (5 bases). Germline loops: CDR1 SGHDN, CDR2 FVKESK. The germline V and J ends were trimmed by 0 bases and 2 bases, with 14 bases remaining between them. There are 16 residues in the CDR3. The CDR3 region is CASSQDRRQATYEQYF. The CDR3 DNA sequence: TGTGCCAGCAGCCAAGATCGGAGGCAGGCCACCTACGAGCAGTACTTC.

A word on this clone: The sample carries other DNA sequences with the same CDR3. V gene TRBV9 combines with J gene TRBJ2-7; 12 positions agree with TRBD1. CDR3 length: 14 residues. The germline CDR1 and CDR2 sequences are SGDLS and YYNGEE. Losses at the gene ends were 2 bases for V and 4 bases for J; bases not matched to a gene: 1. CDR3 DNA sequence: TGTGCCAGCAGCGTGGGACAGGGGGCATACGAGCAGTACTTC. It encodes CASSVGQGAYEQYF.

This chain's CDR3 is CASSIVAGSTDTQYF. In nucleotides, the CDR3 is TGTGCCAGTAGTATAGTGGCTGGCAGCACAGATACGCAGTATTTT. V is TRBV19 and J is TRBJ2-3; D call uncertain. With 1 base removed from V and 0 bases from J, the gap between germline ends came to 8 bases. This CDR3 spans 15 amino acids. Germline values: CDR1 LNHDA, CDR2 SQIVND (reference sequence).

V usage is TRBV4-1 and J usage is TRBJ2-7; D is possibly TRBD1 (6 bases). CDR3 size: 15 residues. V was clipped by 4 bases and J by 3 bases, with 16 bases between them. Germline lookup yields CDR1 MGHRA and CDR2 YSYEKL. The CDR3, as DNA: TGCGCCAGCAGCCCGCTGGCACAGGGCTTCTACGAGCAGTACTTC. As protein: CASSPLAQGFYEQYF.

This chain uses TRBV19 with TRBJ2-1; D is perhaps TRBD1 (6 bases). Germline CDR1 reads LNHDA; CDR2 reads SQIVND (reference sequence). The CDR3 runs to 13 residues. V was trimmed by 3 bases and J by 4 bases, leaving 7 bases between them. In nucleotides, the CDR3 is TGTGCCAGTAGTATGGACAGATACAATGAGCAGTTCTTC. Amino acids: CASSMDRYNEQFF.

This sequence joins TRBV5-1 and TRBJ2-7, with D tentatively TRBD1 (5 bases). This CDR3 has 14 residues. From germline, CDR1 is SGHRS and CDR2 YFSETQ. Trimming removed 4 bases from V and 2 bases from J, with 13 bases in between. CDR3 in amino acids: CASSPVGVPYEQYF. Here the CDR3 DNA reads TGCGCCAGCAGCCCAGTAGGGGTTCCCTACGAGCAGTACTTC.

Only a few counts were recorded for this clone. V usage is TRBV7-2 and J usage is TRBJ2-5; 7 positions agree with TRBD2. This CDR3 comprises 15 residues. After removal of 1 base from V and 2 bases from J, the junction contained 4 bases not matched to a gene. Germline values: CDR1 SGHTA, CDR2 FQGNSA. This CDR3 is CASSLVAGAQETQYF. The CDR3 coding sequence is TGTGCCAGCAGCTTAGTCGCGGGAGCACAAGAGACCCAGTACTTC.

The rearrangement links TRBV7-2 to TRBJ1-1; 11 nucleotides match TRBD1. The J segment lost 4 bases and the V segment lost 5 bases, leaving 3 bases of the junction unmatched. Germline lookup yields CDR1 SGHTA and CDR2 FQGNSA. CDR3 length: 14 amino acids. As DNA, the CDR3 is TGTGCCAGCAGCCAAGGGACAGGGGGCACTGAAGCTTTCTTT. Translated: CASSQGTGGTEAFF.

The chain combines TRBV11-1 with TRBJ2-2, with unresolved D. CDR3 length: 14 amino acids. Trimming shortened V by 1 base and J by 7 bases, and 10 bases separated the two germline ends. Germline V gene lookup returns CDR1 SGHAT and CDR2 FQDESV (reference sequence). Here the CDR3 reads CASSLVVVGGELFF. The CDR3, as DNA: TGTGCCAGCAGCTTAGTAGTAGTCGGCGGGGAGCTGTTTTTT.

This clone has a single count. The chain carries TRBV19 and TRBJ2-7; 10 bases align to TRBD1. With 1 base clipped from V and 0 bases from J, the junction kept 3 bases outside the gene matches. Germline CDR1 and CDR2: LNHDA and SQIVND (reference sequence). The CDR3 extends over 16 amino acids. CDR3 protein: CASSIAGQGYSYEQYF. The DNA of the CDR3 is TGTGCCAGTAGTATAGCGGGACAGGGGTACTCCTACGAGCAGTACTTC.

CDR3 region: CASSQEWGSERINTEAFF. Here the CDR3 DNA reads TGCGCCAGCAGCCAAGAATGGGGCAGCGAAAGGATTAACACTGAAGCTTTCTTT. The rearrangement links TRBV4-3 to TRBJ1-1, with a weak D call TRBD1 (5 bases). The V end lost 0 bases, the J end lost 2 bases, and 19 bases lay between the germline ends. CDR3 length: 18 residues. CDR1 is LGHNA, CDR2 YSLEER, per germline.

V and J are TRBV11-2 and TRBJ2-1, with TRBD2 as a possible D gene (6 bases). Germline V gene sequence: CDR1 SGHAT, CDR2 FQNNGV. The CDR3 length is 15 residues. The V end was cut by 4 bases, the J end by 5 bases, with 15 bases between. CDR3 sequence: CASSSWTIPNNEQFF. As DNA, the CDR3 is TGTGCCAGCAGCTCCTGGACTATCCCAAACAATGAGCAGTTCTTC. Based on the CDR3 plus reference TRBV11-2 and TRBJ2-1, the full variable domain is EAGVAQSPRYKIIEKRQSVAFWCNPISGHATLYWYQQILGQGPKLLIQFQNNGVVDDSQLPKDRFSAERLKGVDSTLKIQPAKLEDSAVYLCASSSWTIPNNEQFFGPGTRLTVL.

This sequence joins TRBV15 and TRBJ2-5; TRBD1 agrees at 8 bases. The germline V gene encodes CDR1 LNHNV and CDR2 YYDKDF (reference sequence). The CDR3 length is 12 residues. V was clipped by 8 bases and J by 2 bases; unmatched bases: 1. The DNA for the CDR3 is TGTGCCACCCGGACAGGGCAAGAGACCCAGTACTTC. Residues: CATRTGQETQYF. Looking up the rest from reference TRBV15 and TRBJ2-5 gives the full variable domain: DAMVIQNPRYQVTQFGKPVTLSCSQTLNHNVMYWYQQKSSQAPKLLFHYYDKDFNNEADTPDNFQSRRPNTSFCFLDIRSPGLGDTAMYLCATRTGQETQYFGPGTRLLVL.

This clone came up many times. The chain links TRBV18 to TRBJ1-1; no clear D gene. CDR3 length equals 15 residues. V was pared by 2 bases and J by 1 base, with 11 bases between. Per the germline V gene, CDR1 is KGHSH and CDR2 is LQKENI. CDR3 loop: CASSPFSRENTEAFF. CDR3 sequence (DNA): TGTGCCAGCTCACCATTTTCTCGGGAGAACACTGAAGCTTTCTTT.

The chain employs TRBV18 and TRBJ1-5; 8 bases are a match to TRBD1. V gave up 3 bases and J gave up 4 bases; unmatched junction bases: 5. Germline values: CDR1 KGHSH, CDR2 LQKENI. The CDR3 runs 15 residues. CDR3 DNA: TGTGCCAGCTCACCGGACAGGGTGCAGAATCAGCCCCAGCATTTT. Protein sequence: CASSPDRVQNQPQHF.

V gene TRBV7-9 combines with J gene TRBJ1-3; D call uncertain. V was cut by 6 bases and J by 6 bases, with 12 bases left in between. The germline gives CDR1 SEHNR, CDR2 FQNEAQ (reference sequence). The CDR3 totals 13 residues. The DNA for the CDR3 is TGTGCCAGCAGTCCAGTCCCCGCAAACACCATATATTTT. Its translation: CASSPVPANTIYF.

V and J are TRBV19 and TRBJ2-5, with D possibly TRBD1 on 5 matching bases. Between the trimmed V and J ends, which lost 5 bases and 5 bases, there was a span of 12 bases. This CDR3 has 13 residues. The germline gives CDR1 LNHDA, CDR2 SQIVND (reference sequence). The CDR3 DNA sequence: TGTGCCAGTAGTCCCCAGGGATACGAGACCCAGTACTTC. This gives the protein CASSPQGYETQYF.

V gene TRBV2 combines with J gene TRBJ2-1; 16 nucleotides align to TRBD2. The CDR3 is 18 residues long. Germline V gene lookup returns CDR1 SNHLY and CDR2 FYNNEI. V dropped 5 bases and J dropped 3; count of bases not matched to a gene: 7. The CDR3 loop is CASSHGTSGGAVYNEQFF. Written as DNA, the CDR3 is TGTGCCAGCAGTCACGGGACTAGCGGGGGGGCGGTCTACAATGAGCAGTTCTTC.

V usage is TRBV9 and J usage is TRBJ1-1; D is ambiguous. From germline, CDR1 is SGDLS and CDR2 YYNGEE. Trimming took 0 bases from V and 7 from J, leaving 10 bases between them. This CDR3 spans 13 amino acids. The CDR3: CASSVALGDEAFF. The DNA of the CDR3 is TGTGCCAGCAGCGTAGCGCTCGGGGATGAAGCTTTCTTT.

The CDR3: CASSPRGGNTDYEQYF. The DNA for the CDR3 is TGTGCCAGCTCACCACGCGGGGGAAACACCGACTACGAGCAGTACTTC. The rearrangement links TRBV18 to TRBJ2-7, with 7 bases lining up with TRBD2. The CDR3 consists of 16 residues. Germline CDR1 and CDR2: KGHSH and LQKENI. The V segment lost 1 base and the J segment 3 bases; nucleotides outside the gene matches: 9.

V and J are TRBV18 and TRBJ2-2, with D unclear. V gave up 10 bases and J gave up 4 bases, with 13 bases separating them. The germline V gene encodes CDR1 KGHSH and CDR2 LQKENI. The CDR3 runs 13 residues. CDR3 bases: TGTGCCACCAACCACGAGGTCACCGGGGAGCTGTTTTTT. Translating it yields CATNHEVTGELFF.

The CDR3 nucleotides are TGTGCCAGCAGCTTAGCGGCCGGGACAGGGAAGGGCTACACCTTC. Translation: CASSLAAGTGKGYTF. This sequence joins TRBV7-8 and TRBJ1-2; TRBD1 matches 9 bases. The V gene end was trimmed by 0 bases and the J gene end by 8 bases; junction bases not matched to a gene: 7. This CDR3 comprises 15 residues. Germline V gene lookup returns CDR1 SGHVS and CDR2 FQNEAQ.

The V gene is TRBV9, the J gene TRBJ1-2, with D possibly TRBD1 on 6 matching bases. CDR3 length: 17 amino acids. Germline CDR1 is SGDLS and CDR2 is YYNGEE. Between the trimmed V and J ends, which lost 4 bases and 0 bases, there was a span of 19 bases. CDR3 DNA: TGTGCCAGCAGCCACGCCCGGGACATAAAAACTAACTATGGCTACACCTTC. Encoded protein: CASSHARDIKTNYGYTF. The variable domain in full, completed from reference TRBV9 and TRBJ1-2, reads DSGVTQTPKHLITATGQRVTLRCSPRSGDLSVYWYQQSLDQGLQFLIQYYNGEERAKGNILERFSAQQFPDLHSELNLSSLELGDSALYFCASSHARDIKTNYGYTFGSGTRLTVV.

V is TRBV18 and J is TRBJ1-1, with D maybe TRBD1 (5 bases). The germline gives CDR1 KGHSH, CDR2 LQKENI. V was trimmed by 3 bases and J by 6 bases, leaving 11 bases between them. The length of the CDR3 is 13 residues. The CDR3 loop is CASSPPGLAEAFF. The CDR3 bases are TGTGCCAGCTCACCGCCAGGGTTGGCTGAAGCTTTCTTT.

This sequence joins TRBV6-5 and TRBJ1-5, with TRBD1 matching 12 bases. The germline CDR1 and CDR2 sequences are MNHEY and SVGAGI. CDR3 size: 15 residues. The trim removed 7 bases at V and 4 bases at J, leaving 5 bases unmatched. CDR3 bases: TGTGCCAGCACCGGGACAGGGGGCGCGAATCAGCCCCAGCATTTT. Protein sequence: CASTGTGGANQPQHF.

V gene TRBV5-5 combines with J gene TRBJ1-1, with 7 bases that match TRBD1. The CDR3 is 15 residues long. V dropped 4 bases and J dropped 5; count of bases not matched to a gene: 11. Germline CDR1 is SGHKS and CDR2 is YYEKEE (reference sequence). The CDR3 coding sequence is TGTGCCAGCAGCCAACAGACAGGGATGAGGACTGAAGCTTTCTTT. It translates to CASSQQTGMRTEAFF. Full variable domain (outside the CDR3, taken from reference TRBV5-5 and TRBJ1-1): DAGVTQSPTHLIKTRGQQVTLRCSPISGHKSVSWYQQVLGQGPQFIFQYYEKEERGRGNFPDRFSARQFPNYSSELNVNALLLGDSALYLCASSQQTGMRTEAFFGQGTRLTVV.

The V call is TRBV4-2, the J call TRBJ2-3; 12 nucleotides agree with TRBD2. Germline CDR1 is LGHNA and CDR2 is YNFKEQ. The junction had 14 bases not matched to a gene; V was cut back by 0 bases and J by 4 bases. The CDR3 covers 20 residues. CDR3 residues: CASSQEGFGLLAGGSDTQYF. CDR3 nucleotides: TGTGCCAGCAGCCAAGAAGGGTTTGGTTTGCTAGCGGGAGGGTCAGATACGCAGTATTTT.

This chain uses TRBV5-5 with TRBJ1-1; TRBD1 might be the D (6 bases). Trimming cost V 6 bases and J 1 base, with 13 bases left between them. The CDR3 runs to 14 residues. Germline V gene sequence: CDR1 SGHKS, CDR2 YYEKEE (reference sequence). CDR3 protein: CASTTPGENTEAFF. The CDR3 coding sequence is TGTGCCAGCACCACGCCAGGGGAGAACACTGAAGCTTTCTTT.